The rows below give T cell receptor beta chains drawn from one sample of a study of OX40 agonist ivuxolimab in advanced cancers. Sequencing used immunoSEQ multiplex PCR; TCRdb keeps in-frame clones, though not all of them. Of more than 55,000 clones listed, about 90% are singletons. The material was CD4+ or CD8+ T cells sorted from blood, obtained in a trial of the OX40 agonist ivuxolimab. These TCRs come from an adult with an advanced solid tumor such as melanoma, head and neck, liver or kidney cancer. Both conserved end residues are part of each CDR3. A D gene is named only where the DNA matches it firmly. Rows may omit the clone size; those that give it use once, few, many or a size class.

J	size	V	D	CDR3	DNA
TRBJ2-2	NA	TRBV12-5	NA	CASGLGRENTGELFF	TGTGCTAGTGGTTTGGGGCGGGAGAACACCGGGGAGCTGTTTTTT
TRBJ1-1	NA	TRBV4-1	TRBD1	CASSLDRGANTEAFF	TGCGCCAGCAGCCTAGACAGGGGTGCGAACACTGAAGCTTTCTTT
TRBJ1-5	NA	TRBV6-5	NA	CASSPNIPPQHF	TGTGCCAGCAGCCCAAATATCCCTCCCCAGCATTTT
TRBJ1-1	NA	TRBV7-3	NA	CTSSSQGPNTEAFF	TGTACCAGCAGCTCCCAAGGCCCGAACACTGAAGCTTTCTTT
TRBJ1-1	NA	TRBV15	NA	CATSRGQGFTEAFF	TGTGCCACCAGCAGAGGGCAGGGTTTCACTGAAGCTTTCTTT
TRBJ2-3	NA	TRBV12-5	TRBD2	CASDSAGSTDTQYF	TGTGCTAGTGATTCAGCGGGAAGCACAGATACGCAGTATTTT
TRBJ1-2	NA	TRBV9	NA	CASSVGQGSKYGYTF	TGTGCCAGCAGCGTAGGTCAGGGCTCGAAGTATGGCTACACCTTC
TRBJ2-5	NA	TRBV11-3	NA	CASSFAVGKETQYF	TGTGCCAGCAGCTTTGCGGTAGGGAAAGAGACCCAGTACTTC
TRBJ2-5	once	TRBV7-8	NA	CASSLRRGETQYF	TGTGCCAGCAGCTTAAGAAGGGGAGAGACCCAGTACTTC
TRBJ1-3	NA	TRBV30	NA	CAWGQISGNTIYF	TGTGCCTGGGGACAGATCTCTGGAAACACCATATATTTT
TRBJ2-5	NA	TRBV5-1	NA	CASSLTGRETQYF	TGCGCCAGCAGCTTGACAGGAAGGGAGACCCAGTACTTC
TRBJ2-1	NA	TRBV28	NA	CASSLATNEQFF	TGTGCCAGCAGTTTAGCGACCAATGAGCAGTTCTTC
TRBJ2-2	NA	TRBV19	NA	CASSTRGPILQYTGELFF	TGTGCCAGTAGTACCCGGGGGCCAATCCTCCAATACACCGGGGAGCTGTTTTTT
TRBJ2-7	NA	TRBV11-3	NA	CASSLGGQTNTYEQYF	TGTGCCAGCAGCTTAGGAGGACAAACAAATACCTACGAGCAGTACTTC
TRBJ2-1	NA	TRBV4-3	NA	CASSRRTLYSYNEQFF	TGCGCCAGCAGCCGCAGGACTTTATACTCCTACAATGAGCAGTTCTTC
TRBJ2-2	NA	TRBV7-9	TRBD1	CASSSGQLTGELFF	TGTGCCAGCAGCTCGGGACAGCTCACCGGGGAGCTGTTTTTT
TRBJ1-3	NA	TRBV7-2	NA	CASSLAGTSSGNTIYF	TGTGCCAGCAGCTTAGCCGGCACTAGCTCTGGAAACACCATATATTTT
TRBJ1-5	few	TRBV16	NA	CASSRDNQPQHF	TGTGCCAGCAGCCGAGATAATCAGCCCCAGCATTTT
TRBJ2-3	once	TRBV11-2	NA	CASSLDFGTDTQYF	TGTGCCAGCAGCTTAGATTTTGGCACAGATACGCAGTATTTT
TRBJ1-1	few	TRBV29-1	TRBD1	CSADRGKDEAFF	TGCAGCGCTGACAGGGGTAAAGATGAAGCTTTCTTT
TRBJ2-4	NA	TRBV28	NA	CASSLTGLAKNIQYF	TGTGCCAGCAGTTTAACAGGATTAGCCAAAAACATTCAGTACTTC
TRBJ1-3	NA	TRBV21-1	NA	CASSIKVATSSSGNTIYF	TGTGCCAGCAGCATAAAAGTGGCCACTTCGAGTTCTGGAAACACCATATATTTT
TRBJ2-2	NA	TRBV7-8	TRBD2	CASSRAGLAGVGLTGELFF	TGTGCCAGCAGCCGCGCGGGACTAGCGGGAGTTGGTCTGACCGGGGAGCTGTTTTTT
TRBJ2-5	NA	TRBV4-3	NA	CASSRSWGQRRETQYF	TGCGCCAGCAGCCGATCATGGGGGCAAAGACGAGAGACCCAGTACTTC
TRBJ2-7	NA	TRBV18	TRBD2	CASSPRRLAGGPGEQYF	TGTGCCAGCTCACCAAGGAGACTAGCGGGAGGGCCCGGGGAGCAGTACTTC
TRBJ1-3	NA	TRBV5-1	NA	CASSLPGVGNTIYF	TGCGCCAGCAGCTTGCCAGGGGTAGGAAACACCATATATTTT
TRBJ1-1	NA	TRBV7-8	TRBD1	CASSLKGQVNTEAFF	TGTGCCAGCAGCTTAAAGGGACAGGTGAACACTGAAGCTTTCTTT
TRBJ2-5	once	TRBV7-7	TRBD2	CASSFGLAGGYQETQYF	TGTGCTAGCAGCTTTGGGCTAGCGGGAGGGTACCAAGAGACCCAGTACTTC
TRBJ2-3	once	TRBV28	TRBD2	CASSLSGSRTDTQYF	TGTGCCAGCAGTTTAAGCGGGAGTAGGACAGATACGCAGTATTTT